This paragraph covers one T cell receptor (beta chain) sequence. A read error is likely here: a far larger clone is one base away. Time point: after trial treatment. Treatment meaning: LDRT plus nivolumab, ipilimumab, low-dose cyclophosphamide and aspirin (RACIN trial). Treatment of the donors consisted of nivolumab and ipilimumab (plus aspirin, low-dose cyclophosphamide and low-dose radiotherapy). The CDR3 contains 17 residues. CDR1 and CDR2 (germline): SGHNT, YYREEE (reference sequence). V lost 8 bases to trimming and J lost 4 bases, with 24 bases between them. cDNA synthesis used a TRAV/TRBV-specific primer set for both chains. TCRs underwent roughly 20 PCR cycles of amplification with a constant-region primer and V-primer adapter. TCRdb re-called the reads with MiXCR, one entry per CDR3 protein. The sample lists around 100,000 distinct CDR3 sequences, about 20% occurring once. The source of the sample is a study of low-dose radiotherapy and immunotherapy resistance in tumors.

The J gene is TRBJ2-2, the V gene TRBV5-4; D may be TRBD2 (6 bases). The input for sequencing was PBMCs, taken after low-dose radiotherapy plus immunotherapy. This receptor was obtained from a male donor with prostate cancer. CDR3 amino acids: CASSRGWRGSSTGELFF. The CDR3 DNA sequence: TGTGCCAGTAGTCGGGGTTGGAGGGGCTCCAGCACCGGGGAGCTGTTTTTT.